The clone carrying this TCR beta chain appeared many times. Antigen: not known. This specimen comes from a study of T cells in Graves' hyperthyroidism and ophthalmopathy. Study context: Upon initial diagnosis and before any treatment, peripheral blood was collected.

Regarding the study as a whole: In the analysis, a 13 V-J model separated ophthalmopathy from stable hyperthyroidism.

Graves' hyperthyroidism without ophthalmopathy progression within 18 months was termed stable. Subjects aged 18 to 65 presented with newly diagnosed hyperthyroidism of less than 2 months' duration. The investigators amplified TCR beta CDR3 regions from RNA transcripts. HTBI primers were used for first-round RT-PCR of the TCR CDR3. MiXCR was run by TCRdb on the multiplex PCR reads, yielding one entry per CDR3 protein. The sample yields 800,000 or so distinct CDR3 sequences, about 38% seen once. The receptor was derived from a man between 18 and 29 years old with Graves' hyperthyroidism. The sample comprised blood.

CDR3 nucleotides: TGTGCCAGCAGCTTAGTCGAGGGTTCTGGAAACACCATATATTTT. Translated: CASSLVEGSGNTIYF. The chain carries TRBV7-6 and TRBJ1-3, with D unresolved. The CDR3 covers 15 residues. Trimming shortened V by 1 base and J by 1 base, and 8 bases separated the two germline ends. Germline V gives CDR1 SGHVS, CDR2 FNYEAQ.